This T cell receptor (beta chain) originates from a study of OX40 agonist ivuxolimab in advanced cancers. Turning to the study itself: Participants could have had prior anti-PD-1, anti-PD-L1 or anti-CTLA-4 therapy, and roughly 39% had some. Three patients responded partially, comprising one with hepatocellular carcinoma and two with cutaneous melanoma.

General study findings and limits: Partial responders at 0.1-3.0 mg/kg had among the lowest clonal expansion.

A word on this clone: Its antigen is currently unknown.

This CDR3 region has 14 residues. The germline CDR1 and CDR2 sequences are MNHEY and SVGAGI. With 0 bases removed from V and 5 bases from J, the gap between germline ends came to 10 bases. The assay was immunoSEQ multiplex PCR, and TCRdb's table has in-frame clones only and misses some. In the table there are tens of thousands of clones, around 80% of which are singletons. Sample: CD4+ or CD8+ T cells sorted from blood, taken in a trial of the OX40 agonist ivuxolimab. V gene TRBV6-5 combines with J gene TRBJ1-1; no clear D gene. This TCR came from an adult with an advanced solid tumor such as melanoma, head and neck, liver or kidney cancer. As DNA, the CDR3 is TGTGCCAGCAGTTACTCAAGGTGGAGGACTGAAGCTTTCTTT. Its translation is CASSYSRWRTEAFF.